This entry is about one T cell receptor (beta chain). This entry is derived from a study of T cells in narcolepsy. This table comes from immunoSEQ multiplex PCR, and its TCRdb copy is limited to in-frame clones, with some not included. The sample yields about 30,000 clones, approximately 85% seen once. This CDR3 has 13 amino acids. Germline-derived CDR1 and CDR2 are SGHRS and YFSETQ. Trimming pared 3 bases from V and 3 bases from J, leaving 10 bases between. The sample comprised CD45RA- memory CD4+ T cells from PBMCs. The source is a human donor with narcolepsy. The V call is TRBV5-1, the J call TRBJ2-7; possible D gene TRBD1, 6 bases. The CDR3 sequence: CASSSTGNYEQYF. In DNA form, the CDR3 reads TGCGCCAGCAGCTCAACAGGGAACTACGAGCAGTACTTC.